This section outlines one T cell receptor (beta chain) sequence together with its context. The sample belongs to a study of T cell responses to AZD1222 COVID-19 vaccine. Assay: immunoSEQ multiplex PCR; the TCRdb copy retains only in-frame clones and omits some. The table lists tens of thousands of clones, 80% to 90% of them singletons. V lost 3 bases to trimming and J lost 3 bases; unmatched junction nucleotides: 7. CDR1 and CDR2 (germline): LGHDT, YNNKEL (reference sequence). The CDR3 is 15 amino acids. This material consisted of peripheral blood, taken 28 days after the second AZD1222 dose. This receptor was obtained from an adult who received the AZD1222 COVID-19 vaccine. This chain links TRBV3-1 (or the pseudogene TRBV3-2) with TRBJ1-1; 7 bases match TRBD1. Here the CDR3 DNA reads TGTGCCAGCAGCCAGAGACAGGGTATAGACACTGAAGCTTTCTTT. This codes for CASSQRQGIDTEAFF.